There are many counts of the clone carrying this TCR beta chain. Its antigen remains unidentified. Data came from immunoSEQ multiplex PCR; TCRdb stores just in-frame clones and leaves some out. The sample yields about 73,000 clones, roughly 85% seen once. The data derive from a study of radiation and T cells in renal cell carcinoma. Time point here: blood 4 weeks post-SBRT, at nephrectomy. Specified treatment: 15 Gy SBRT to primary tumor, nephrectomy 4 weeks later. General study points: From baseline, blood top tumor clonotypes peaked at 2 weeks post-radiation.

The sequence was collected from an older woman with renal cell carcinoma. The source material was blood, sampled from a patient whose treatment included radiotherapy and nephrectomy.

The CDR3 DNA reads as TGTGCCAGCAGCCCAGCAGGGGACTACGAGCAGTACTTC. Amino acid sequence: CASSPAGDYEQYF. The chain recombines TRBV14 with TRBJ2-7, with a weak D call TRBD1 (6 bases). The CDR3 is 13 amino acids. The germline gives CDR1 SGHDN, CDR2 FVKESK. V shed 4 bases and J shed 3 bases, with 10 bases lying between them.